A single sample is the source of the 14 T cell receptor beta chains below, sequenced in a study of CD8 T cells in ankylosing spondylitis. TCRdb called the 5' RACE reads again in MiXCR, with one record for every CDR3 protein. The sample has some 140,000 distinct CDR3 sequences; 7% to 8% are singletons. The sequenced sample consisted of blood, either unsorted or a sorted T cell fraction (not recorded which). These receptors all come from a female donor with ankylosing spondylitis or in good health (not recorded which).

J is TRBJ2-3 and V is TRBV7-9, with 8 bases that match TRBD2. CDR1 and CDR2 from the germline V gene are SEHNR and FQNEAQ (reference sequence). With V trimmed by 1 base and J by 8 bases, 11 bases remained unmatched. This CDR3 has 16 amino acids. This CDR3 is CASSLGPGLGGGTQYF. The CDR3 DNA is TGTGCCAGCAGCTTAGGTCCGGGACTAGGAGGAGGTACGCAGTATTTT.

The sample holds a few counts of this clonotype. The CDR3 DNA follows: TGTGCCAGCAGAGACTTAAGGGGGCGGCCCTACGAGCAGTACTTC. As protein: CASRDLRGRPYEQYF. This chain joins TRBV2 and TRBJ2-7, with 7 nucleotides matching TRBD1. This CDR3 is 15 amino acids long. With V trimmed by 6 bases and J by 2 bases, 10 bases remained unmatched. Per germline, CDR1 SNHLY and CDR2 FYNNEI.

CDR3 coding DNA: TGCGCCAGCAGCGCAGGACTAGCGGGGGCCCTTACGGATGAGCAGTTCTTC. Translated: CASSAGLAGALTDEQFF. The chain joins TRBV5-1 to TRBJ2-1; the match to TRBD2 covers 13 bases. Per the germline V gene, CDR1 is SGHRS and CDR2 is YFSETQ. The CDR3 is made up of 17 amino acids. Germline trimming cut 4 bases from V and 8 bases from J; bases unmatched to any gene: 12.

This clonotype has a count of ten or more. The V gene is TRBV5-1, the J gene TRBJ1-1; D call uncertain. The CDR3 is made up of 14 amino acids. CDR1 is SGHRS and CDR2 is YFSETQ in the germline V gene. Trimming took 0 bases from V and 5 from J, leaving 11 bases between them. The CDR3 is CASSLEGSGTEAFF. DNA of the CDR3: TGCGCCAGCAGCTTGGAAGGGAGCGGTACTGAAGCTTTCTTT. The whole variable domain, remainder taken from reference TRBV5-1 and TRBJ1-1, is KAGVTQTPRYLIKTRGQQVTLSCSPISGHRSVSWYQQTPGQGLQFLFEYFSETQRNKGNFPGRFSGRQFSNSRSEMNVSTLELGDSALYLCASSLEGSGTEAFFGQGTRLTVV.

This chain uses TRBV12-3 or TRBV12-4 with TRBJ2-1, with TRBD1 matching over 7 bases. V shed 6 bases, J shed 2 bases, and the junction held 7 bases outside the gene matches. The CDR3 runs to 15 residues. The CDR3: CASSSGQLPYNEQFF. The DNA of the CDR3 is TGTGCCAGCAGCTCGGGACAGTTACCCTACAATGAGCAGTTCTTC.

This clonotype was seen repeatedly, ten times or more. Here the CDR3 DNA reads TGTGCCAGCAGCTTATTCCAGGGGGCGGCTGAAGCTTTCTTT. It yields the protein CASSLFQGAAEAFF. This chain joins TRBV7-3 and TRBJ1-1; 8 bases align to TRBD1. CDR1 SGHTA and CDR2 FQGTGA come from the germline V gene. V gave up 2 bases and J gave up 6 bases; unmatched junction bases: 5. There are 14 residues in the CDR3.

This clonotype appeared many times. The chain has TRBV28 and TRBJ2-2; 8 nucleotides align to TRBD1. The CDR3 is 14 residues long. CDR1 is MDHEN and CDR2 is SYDVKM in the germline V gene. Trimming at V came to 6 bases and at J to 8 bases, leaving 8 bases not matched to a gene. The CDR3 spells CASRRTGIEGELFF. In DNA form, the CDR3 reads TGTGCCAGCAGACGGACAGGGATTGAGGGGGAGCTGTTTTTT.

This clonotype appeared many times. The V gene is TRBV12-3 or TRBV12-4, the J gene TRBJ2-1; weak D call: TRBD2 (5 bases). V lost 5 bases to trimming and J lost 2 bases, with 16 bases between them. This CDR3 is built from 16 residues. CDR3 nucleotide sequence: TGTGCCAGCAGTCTACTTCCCGGGGATGCCTACAATGAGCAGTTCTTC. Its translation is CASSLLPGDAYNEQFF.

In this sample, this clonotype turned up many times. This chain joins TRBV25-1 and TRBJ1-1; 10 bases align to TRBD1. Per germline, CDR1 MGHDK and CDR2 SYGVNS. With 4 bases clipped from V and 4 bases from J, the junction kept 9 bases outside the gene matches. The CDR3 loop spans 16 amino acids. This chain's CDR3 is CASSVTGGGTGTEAFF. CDR3 bases: TGTGCCAGCAGTGTGACAGGGGGCGGTACGGGCACTGAAGCTTTCTTT.

This clonotype was recorded a few times. The rearrangement joins TRBV18 to TRBJ2-1; D is unresolved. The germline gives CDR1 KGHSH, CDR2 LQKENI. V was trimmed by 1 base and J by 4 bases, leaving 11 bases between them. CDR3 length: 15 amino acids. As DNA, the CDR3 is TGTGCCAGCTCACCACTGGTAGATAAATACAATGAGCAGTTCTTC. This codes for CASSPLVDKYNEQFF.

This clonotype was found many times. The V and J genes are TRBV5-1 and TRBJ1-6; D uncertain. The CDR3 has 18 amino acids. V was shortened by 0 bases and J by 0 bases, with 13 bases between the two germline ends. Germline V gene data show CDR1 as SGHRS and CDR2 as YFSETQ. Here the CDR3 reads CASSLEQRSSSYNSPLHF. CDR3 nucleotides: TGCGCCAGCAGCTTGGAACAGCGATCGAGCTCCTATAATTCACCCCTCCACTTT.

As concerns this clonotype: It may be a read error: a sequence one base away is much more abundant. The rearrangement joins TRBV20-1 to TRBJ1-2, with D perhaps TRBD1 (6 bases). This CDR3 is built from 12 residues. V dropped 3 bases and J dropped 6 bases, with 11 bases sitting between them. CDR1 DFQATT and CDR2 SNEGSKA come from the germline V gene (reference sequence). CDR3 in DNA: TGCAGTGCTAGCGAAGGGGGGGATGGCTACACCTTC. This translates into CSASEGGDGYTF.

This clonotype was observed many times. The chain links TRBV5-1 to TRBJ1-5; tentatively, D is TRBD1 (5 bases). The CDR3 runs to 16 residues. Germline assignment: CDR1 SGHRS and CDR2 YFSETQ. The germline V and J ends were trimmed by 4 bases and 0 bases, with 14 bases remaining between them. This CDR3 is CASSTGEGYSNQPQHF. CDR3 coding DNA: TGCGCCAGCAGCACGGGGGAGGGGTATAGCAATCAGCCCCAGCATTTT.

This clonotype has only a few counts. This rearrangement joins TRBV30 to TRBJ1-6, with 8 bases identical to TRBD1. V was clipped by 1 base and J by 7 bases; unmatched bases: 9. The length of the CDR3 is 16 residues. Germline-derived CDR1 and CDR2 are GTSNPN and SVGIG (reference sequence). CDR3 coding DNA: TGTGCCTGGAGTGGCTCGCGGACAGGGCGAAATTCACCCCTCCACTTT. Protein: CAWSGSRTGRNSPLHF.